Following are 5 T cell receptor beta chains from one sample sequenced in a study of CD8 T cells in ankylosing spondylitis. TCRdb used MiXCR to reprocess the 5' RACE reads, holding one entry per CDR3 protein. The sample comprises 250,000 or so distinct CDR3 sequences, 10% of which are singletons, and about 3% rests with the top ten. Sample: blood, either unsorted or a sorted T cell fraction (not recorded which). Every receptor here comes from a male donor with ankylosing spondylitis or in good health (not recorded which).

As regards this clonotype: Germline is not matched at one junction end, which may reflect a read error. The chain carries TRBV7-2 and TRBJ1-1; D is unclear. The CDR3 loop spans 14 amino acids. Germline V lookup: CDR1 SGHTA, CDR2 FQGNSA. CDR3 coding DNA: TGTGCCAGCAGCTCCGTAGTCAAGGGAACTGAAGCTCTCTTT. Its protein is CASSSVVKGTEALF.

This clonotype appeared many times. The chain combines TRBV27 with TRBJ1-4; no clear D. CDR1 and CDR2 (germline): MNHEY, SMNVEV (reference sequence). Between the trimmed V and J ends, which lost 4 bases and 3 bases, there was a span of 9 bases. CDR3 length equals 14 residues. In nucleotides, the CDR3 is TGTGCCAGCAGTTCGATTGCGGCTAATGAAAAACTGTTTTTT. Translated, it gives CASSSIAANEKLFF. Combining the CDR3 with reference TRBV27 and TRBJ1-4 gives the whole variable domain EAQVTQNPRYLITVTGKKLTVTCSQNMNHEYMSWYRQDPGLGLRQIYYSMNVEVTDKGDVPEGYKVSRKEKRNFPLILESPSPNQTSLYFCASSSIAANEKLFFGSGTQLSVL.

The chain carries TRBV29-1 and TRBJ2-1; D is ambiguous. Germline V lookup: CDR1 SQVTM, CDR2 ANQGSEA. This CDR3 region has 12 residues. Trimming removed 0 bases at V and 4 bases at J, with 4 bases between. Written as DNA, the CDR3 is TGCAGCGTTGAAGATAGGTACAATGAGCAGTTCTTC. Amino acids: CSVEDRYNEQFF.

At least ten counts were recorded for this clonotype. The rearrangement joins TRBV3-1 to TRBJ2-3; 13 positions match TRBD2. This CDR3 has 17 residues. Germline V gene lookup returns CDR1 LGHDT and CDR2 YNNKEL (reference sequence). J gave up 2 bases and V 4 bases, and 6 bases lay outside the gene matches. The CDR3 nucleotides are TGTGCCAGCAGCCGATGGACTAGCGGGAGTAACACAGATACGCAGTATTTT. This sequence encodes CASSRWTSGSNTDTQYF.

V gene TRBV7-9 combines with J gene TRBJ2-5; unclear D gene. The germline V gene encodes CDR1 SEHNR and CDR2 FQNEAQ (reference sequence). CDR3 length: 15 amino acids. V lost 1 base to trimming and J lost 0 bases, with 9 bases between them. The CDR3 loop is CASSLGGSHQETQYF. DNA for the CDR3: TGTGCCAGCAGCTTAGGAGGTTCCCACCAAGAGACCCAGTACTTC. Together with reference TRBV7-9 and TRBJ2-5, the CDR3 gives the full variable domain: DTGVSQNPRHKITKRGQNVTFRCDPISEHNRLYWYRQTLGQGPEFLTYFQNEAQLEKSRLLSDRFSAERPKGSFSTLEIQRTEQGDSAMYLCASSLGGSHQETQYFGPGTRLLVL.